This T cell receptor (beta chain) comes out of a study of T cells in Graves' hyperthyroidism and ophthalmopathy. The germline CDR1 and CDR2 sequences are LNHDA and SQIVND (reference sequence). Trimming took off 6 bases at V and 4 bases at J, with 12 bases between the two ends. This CDR3 contains 13 residues. TCR beta CDR3 sequences were amplified from RNA transcripts. TCR CDR3 regions were first amplified by RT-PCR with HTBI primers. TCRdb itself ran the multiplex PCR reads through MiXCR, one entry per CDR3 protein. The repertoire includes about 370,000 distinct CDR3 sequences, 13% to 15% of them detected once, and about 21% sits in the top ten. The PBMCs were taken from roughly 10 ml of fresh peripheral blood.

The material sequenced was blood. This receptor was obtained from a woman aged 55 to 70 with Graves' ophthalmopathy. The chain carries TRBV19 and TRBJ1-2, with D maybe TRBD1 (6 bases). The CDR3, as DNA: TGTGCCAGTAGGAACAGGGTTACCTATGGCTACACCTTC. Residues: CASRNRVTYGYTF.